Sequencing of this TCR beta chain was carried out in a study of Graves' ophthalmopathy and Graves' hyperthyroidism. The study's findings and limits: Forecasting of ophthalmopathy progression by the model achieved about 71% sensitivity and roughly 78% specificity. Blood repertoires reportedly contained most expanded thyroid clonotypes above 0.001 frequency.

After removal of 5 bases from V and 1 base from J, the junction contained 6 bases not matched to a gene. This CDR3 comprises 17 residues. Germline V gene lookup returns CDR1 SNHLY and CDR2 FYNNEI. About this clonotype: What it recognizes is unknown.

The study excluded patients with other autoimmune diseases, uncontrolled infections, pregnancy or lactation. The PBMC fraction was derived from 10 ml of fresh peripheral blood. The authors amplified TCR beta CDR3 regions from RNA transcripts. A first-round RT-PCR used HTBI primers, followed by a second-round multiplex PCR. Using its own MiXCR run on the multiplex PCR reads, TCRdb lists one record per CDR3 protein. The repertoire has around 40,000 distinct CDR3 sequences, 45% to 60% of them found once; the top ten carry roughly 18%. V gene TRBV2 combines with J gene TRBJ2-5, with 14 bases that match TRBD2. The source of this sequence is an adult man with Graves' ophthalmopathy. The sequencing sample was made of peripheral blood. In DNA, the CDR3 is TGTGCCAGCAGTCCATTGGGACTAGCGGGAGTCCAAGAGACCCAGTACTTC. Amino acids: CASSPLGLAGVQETQYF.